The T cell receptor beta chain described here comes from a study of cytomegalovirus exposure and HLA in healthy donors. The overall study: HLA-typed donors contributed 80 million to 85 million unique TCRs, which were held in an early data release.

V gave up 5 bases and J gave up 5 bases; unmatched junction bases: 1. CDR1 and CDR2 (germline): MNHEY, SVGAGI. There are 12 residues in the CDR3. Broader study findings: In presence/absence analyses, roughly uniform sequencing depth across donors was assumed. The dataset shows that most TCR sequences were rare, while some public TCRs occurred in many donors. Among TCR beta chains, those listed as cytomegalovirus-associated numbered under 200.

In this sample, this clone turned up a few times. Its matching antigen is unknown. PCR amplification relied on 60 Vbeta primers (plus 13 Jbeta primers). The method was immunoSEQ multiplex PCR; TCRdb's version includes in-frame clones alone and lacks a portion of them. In the table there are roughly 68,000 clones, approximately 72% of which are singletons. Source material: PBMCs. This TCR came from a woman aged 25-40 years in good health and CMV-seropositive. The chain combines TRBV6-5 with TRBJ2-5; 8 bases are a match to TRBD2. The CDR3 bases are TGTGCCAGCAGTCCGGGGGGGGAGACCCAGTACTTC. Protein product: CASSPGGETQYF.